This T cell receptor beta chain is from a study of T cell changes during pregnancy in multiple sclerosis. Germline CDR1 is MGHRA and CDR2 is YSYEKL. Deletions cut 0 bases from V and 0 bases from J, with 16 bases between. CDR3 size: 18 residues. Sequencing was performed with immunoSEQ multiplex PCR; in TCRdb, only in-frame clones are kept and a portion is missing. The table shows about 59,000 clones, with over 85% occurring only once. The chain couples TRBV4-1 to TRBJ2-3, with D tentatively TRBD2 (5 bases). The sequencing here drew on CD8+ T cells from peripheral blood mononuclear cells, taken in the third trimester of pregnancy. The clonotype was recovered from a female donor with multiple sclerosis, enrolled in a pregnancy study. The CDR3 is CASSQDEILRGSTDTQYF. The CDR3 nucleotides read TGCGCCAGCAGCCAAGATGAGATTCTTCGCGGGAGCACAGATACGCAGTATTTT.